This T cell receptor beta chain was documented in a study of technical replicates of blood from a handful of donors. There are 15 residues in the CDR3. The junction had 1 base not matched to a gene; V was cut back by 2 bases and J by 0 bases. Germline CDR1 reads MNHEY; CDR2 reads SVGAGI. Profiled with immunoSEQ multiplex PCR; TCRdb holds only in-frame clones, not every one. The sample yields some 83,000 clones, around 92% seen once. This TCR was sampled from a human donor in good health. This chain joins TRBV6-5 and TRBJ1-2; 9 nucleotides agree with TRBD1. Sequencing used T cells isolated from PBMCs. This CDR3 reads CASSYGQGPNYGYTF. In nucleotides, the CDR3 is TGTGCCAGCAGTTACGGACAGGGGCCTAACTATGGCTACACCTTC.